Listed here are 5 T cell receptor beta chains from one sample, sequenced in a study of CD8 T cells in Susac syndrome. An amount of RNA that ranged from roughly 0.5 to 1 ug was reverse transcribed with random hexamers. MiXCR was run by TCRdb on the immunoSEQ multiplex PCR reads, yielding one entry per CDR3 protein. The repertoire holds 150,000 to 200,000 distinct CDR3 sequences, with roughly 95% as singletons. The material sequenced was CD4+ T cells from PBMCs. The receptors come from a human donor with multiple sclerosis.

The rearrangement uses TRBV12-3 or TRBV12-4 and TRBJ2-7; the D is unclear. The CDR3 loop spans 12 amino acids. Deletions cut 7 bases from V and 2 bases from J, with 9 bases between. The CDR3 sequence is CASTRGTYEQYF. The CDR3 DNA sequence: TGTGCCAGCACACGTGGGACCTACGAGCAGTACTTC.

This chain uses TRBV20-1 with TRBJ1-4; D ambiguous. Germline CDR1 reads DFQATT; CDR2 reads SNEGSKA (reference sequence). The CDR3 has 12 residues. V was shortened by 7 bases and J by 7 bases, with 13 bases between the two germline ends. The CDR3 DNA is TGCAGTGTCTATTCCTCTAGTGAAAAACTGTTTTTT. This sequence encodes CSVYSSSEKLFF.

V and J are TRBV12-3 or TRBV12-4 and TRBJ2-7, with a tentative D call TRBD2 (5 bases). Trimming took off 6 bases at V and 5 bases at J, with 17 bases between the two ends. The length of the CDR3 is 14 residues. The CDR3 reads CASSSRELGNEQYF. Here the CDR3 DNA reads TGTGCCAGCAGCTCCCGGGAATTGGGTAACGAGCAGTACTTC.

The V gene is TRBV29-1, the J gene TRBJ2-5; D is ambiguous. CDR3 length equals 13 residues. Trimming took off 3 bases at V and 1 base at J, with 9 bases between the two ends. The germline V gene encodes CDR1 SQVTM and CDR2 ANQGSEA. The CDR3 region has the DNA TGCAGCGTTGAGGGCAGGATCCAAGAGACCCAGTACTTC. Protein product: CSVEGRIQETQYF.

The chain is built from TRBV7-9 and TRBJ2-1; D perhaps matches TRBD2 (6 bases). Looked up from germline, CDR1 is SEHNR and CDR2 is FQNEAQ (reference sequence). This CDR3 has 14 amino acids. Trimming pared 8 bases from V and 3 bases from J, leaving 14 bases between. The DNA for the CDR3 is TGTGCCAGCTTGCCTAGCGAATTCTACAATGAGCAGTTCTTC. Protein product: CASLPSEFYNEQFF. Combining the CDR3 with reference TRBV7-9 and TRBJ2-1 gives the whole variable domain DTGVSQNPRHKITKRGQNVTFRCDPISEHNRLYWYRQTLGQGPEFLTYFQNEAQLEKSRLLSDRFSAERPKGSFSTLEIQRTEQGDSAMYLCASLPSEFYNEQFFGPGTRLTVL.